This T cell receptor (beta chain) was sequenced in a study of blood T cell repertoires in COVID-19. Study background: Collection of acute and convalescent COVID-19 samples took place in the United States, Italy and Spain.

From germline, CDR1 is LNHDA and CDR2 SQIVND (reference sequence). The CDR3 sequence is 13 residues long. The V gene lost 1 base and the J gene lost 3 bases, with 6 bases spanning the gap. In the authors' methods: Quantification of nucleated cells was approximated via reference gene primer amplification. The table came from immunoSEQ multiplex PCR; TCRdb's copy has only in-frame clones and leaves some out. V and J calls and clone size are copied from that table; D and trimming were computed from the DNA. The sample shows roughly 92,000 clones, around 89% of them seen only once. V and J are TRBV19 and TRBJ1-1; weak D call: TRBD1 (5 bases). The sequence was obtained from an elderly woman with active or convalescent COVID-19. Sequenced input: peripheral blood. This chain's CDR3 is CASSIGGYTEAFF. The DNA for the CDR3 is TGTGCCAGTAGTATAGGGGGCTACACTGAAGCTTTCTTT.